A single sample gave rise to the 24 T cell receptor beta chains below, sequenced in a study of blood T cells in healthy people across ages. A sample-barcoded 5' primer and a J-beta primer mix were used in a second PCR of about 6 to 11 cycles. TCRdb redid the calling of the 5' RACE reads with MiXCR, one entry per CDR3 protein. The data hold fewer than 2 million distinct CDR3 sequences, with around 42% observed a single time. Sequencing was performed on blood. The receptor source for this set is a human donor in good health.

A single count supports this clonotype. The chain joins TRBV30 to TRBJ1-1; D is unresolved. Looked up from germline, CDR1 is GTSNPN and CDR2 is SVGIG (reference sequence). The CDR3 sequence is 12 residues long. The V end lost 0 bases, the J end lost 6 bases, and 8 bases lay between the germline ends. This chain's CDR3 is CAWSVAWAEAFF. CDR3 nucleotide sequence: TGTGCCTGGAGTGTAGCGTGGGCTGAAGCTTTCTTT.

Remarks on this clonotype: Germline is not matched at one junction end, which may reflect a read error. J is TRBJ2-7 and V is TRBV3-1; weak D call: TRBD2 (5 bases). Per the germline V gene, CDR1 is LGHDT and CDR2 is YNNKEL (reference sequence). The CDR3 is 18 residues long. The CDR3 region is CAGSQDLTSGELVDEQYF. The DNA of the CDR3 is TGTGCCGGCAGCCAAGACCTAACCTCTGGGGAACTAGTCGACGAGCAGTACTTC.

The V call is TRBV7-2, the J call TRBJ2-1, with D possibly being TRBD2 (6 bases). From germline, CDR1 is SGHTA and CDR2 FQGNSA. The CDR3 is made up of 17 amino acids. Trimming removed 6 bases from V and 0 bases from J, with 18 bases in between. The CDR3 loop reads CASRSSKAGGSYNEQFF. The CDR3 DNA reads TGTGCCAGCAGGTCCTCCAAAGCGGGTGGCTCCTACAATGAGCAGTTCTTC.

The table lists this clonotype with a few counts. The V call is TRBV4-3, the J call TRBJ2-7; 7 bases line up with TRBD1. The CDR3 runs to 14 residues. Germline lookup yields CDR1 LGHNA and CDR2 YSLEER. The V segment lost 2 bases and the J segment 3 bases; nucleotides outside the gene matches: 4. In DNA, the CDR3 is TGCGCCAGCAGCCAATTCCGACAGGGCTACGAGCAGTACTTC. Translating it yields CASSQFRQGYEQYF.

The V and J genes are TRBV7-9 and TRBJ1-2; D not resolved. CDR1 SEHNR and CDR2 FQNEAQ come from the germline V gene (reference sequence). Trimming pared 5 bases from V and 2 bases from J, leaving 18 bases between. The CDR3 runs 16 residues. In nucleotides, the CDR3 is TGTGCCAGCAGCCCCCAGGACGCCCGGAGAAACTATGGCTACACCTTC. Its translation: CASSPQDARRNYGYTF.

This clonotype was seen only a few times. J is TRBJ1-2 and V is TRBV12-3 or TRBV12-4, with D possibly TRBD1 on 5 matching bases. V lost 6 bases to trimming and J lost 8 bases, with 19 bases between them. The CDR3 length is 14 residues. The CDR3 region has the DNA TGTGCCAGCAGGACAGCGGGCCCCGGCGGGGGCTACACCTTC. Its protein is CASRTAGPGGGYTF.

This clonotype was found a few times. The chain is built from TRBV9 and TRBJ2-7, with 7 bases aligning to TRBD1. The CDR3 spans 15 residues. V lost 1 base to trimming and J lost 0 bases; unmatched junction nucleotides: 4. CDR1 is SGDLS, CDR2 YYNGEE, per germline. CDR3 sequence (DNA): TGTGCCAGCAGCGTAAGACAGGGCAGCTCCTACGAGCAGTACTTC. Its protein product is CASSVRQGSSYEQYF. Supplemented by reference TRBV9 and TRBJ2-7, the full variable domain reads DSGVTQTPKHLITATGQRVTLRCSPRSGDLSVYWYQQSLDQGLQFLIQYYNGEERAKGNILERFSAQQFPDLHSELNLSSLELGDSALYFCASSVRQGSSYEQYFGPGTRLTVT.

The chain is built from TRBV29-1 and TRBJ1-2; 7 nucleotides line up with TRBD1. The CDR3 consists of 11 residues. Per germline, CDR1 SQVTM and CDR2 ANQGSEA. Trimming at V came to 6 bases and at J to 10 bases, leaving 8 bases not matched to a gene. CDR3 bases: TGCAGCGTACCAGACAGGGCGGACTACACCTTC. Protein sequence: CSVPDRADYTF. Full variable domain (rest looked up from reference TRBV29-1 and TRBJ1-2): SAVISQKPSRDICQRGTSLTIQCQVDSQVTMMFWYRQQPGQSLTLIATANQGSEATYESGFVIDKFPISRPNLTFSTLTVSNMSPEDSSIYLCSVPDRADYTFGSGTRLTVV.

The J gene is TRBJ1-1, the V gene TRBV12-3 or TRBV12-4, with D uncertain. The CDR3 has 14 amino acids. Trimming left V 7 bases short and J 2 bases short, with 14 bases between. The CDR3 spells CASNLVVPNTEAFF. CDR3 nucleotides: TGTGCCAGCAATCTAGTTGTGCCCAACACTGAAGCTTTCTTT.

The chain joins TRBV28 to TRBJ2-6; no firm D call. CDR1 and CDR2 (germline): MDHEN, SYDVKM. With 6 bases removed from V and 1 base from J, the gap between germline ends came to 16 bases. The CDR3 is 17 residues long. The CDR3 DNA reads TGTGCCAGCAGCCAACAGTACCAATTTTCTGGGGCCAACGTCCTGACTTTC. Encoded protein: CASSQQYQFSGANVLTF.

The chain recombines TRBV4-3 with TRBJ2-7; the D gene could be TRBD1 or TRBD2 (5 bases each). Deletions cut 4 bases from V and 3 bases from J, with 16 bases between. Per the germline V gene, CDR1 is LGHNA and CDR2 is YSLEER. The CDR3 contains 15 residues. The CDR3 region has the DNA TGCGCCAGCAGCCTTCAATCCGGGGCCTACTACGAGCAGTACTTC. It is translated as CASSLQSGAYYEQYF.

The V and J genes are TRBV6-5 and TRBJ2-3, with D tentatively TRBD1 (5 bases). The CDR3 has 17 residues. The V and J ends lost 2 bases and 4 bases respectively, with 19 bases between them. Germline loops: CDR1 MNHEY, CDR2 SVGAGI. DNA of the CDR3: TGTGCCAGCAGTTACACCACTTTCCAGGGTAATCCAGATACGCAGTATTTT. Residues: CASSYTTFQGNPDTQYF.

The chain has TRBV29-1 and TRBJ2-7, with D perhaps matching TRBD1 (5 bases). Germline V gene lookup returns CDR1 SQVTM and CDR2 ANQGSEA. The CDR3 has 13 amino acids. V dropped 7 bases and J dropped 2 bases, with 15 bases sitting between them. The CDR3 protein is CSARPGQAYEQYF. The CDR3 bases are TGCAGCGCCAGACCCGGACAAGCCTACGAGCAGTACTTC.

This clonotype came up a few times. This chain uses TRBV7-2 with TRBJ2-7; D assignment may be TRBD1 or TRBD2 (5 bases each). Per the germline V gene, CDR1 is SGHTA and CDR2 is FQGNSA. The CDR3 has 14 amino acids. The ends were cut back, 9 bases at V and 3 bases at J, with 18 bases in the middle. The CDR3 sequence: CASQIGTAGYEQYF. In DNA form, the CDR3 reads TGTGCCAGTCAAATCGGGACCGCCGGCTACGAGCAGTACTTC.

This clonotype was seen more than once but under ten times. CDR3 DNA: TGCGCCAGCAGCCAGGACAGGGAGCCCGTTAACTATGGCTACACCTTC. It is translated as CASSQDREPVNYGYTF. The rearrangement joins TRBV4-3 to TRBJ1-2; 8 bases align to TRBD1. After removal of 3 bases from V and 1 base from J, the junction contained 7 bases not matched to a gene. The CDR3 consists of 16 residues. The germline V gene encodes CDR1 LGHNA and CDR2 YSLEER.

The V gene is TRBV7-2, the J gene TRBJ1-2; 7 positions agree with TRBD1. Per germline, CDR1 SGHTA and CDR2 FQGNSA. The V gene end was trimmed by 5 bases and the J gene end by 5 bases; junction bases not matched to a gene: 8. The CDR3 totals 14 residues. The chain's CDR3 is CASSPTTGMYGYTF. The CDR3 DNA follows: TGTGCCAGCAGCCCAACGACAGGGATGTATGGCTACACCTTC.

The V gene is TRBV14, the J gene TRBJ2-7; the D is unclear. Germline V gene data show CDR1 as SGHDN and CDR2 as FVKESK. V lost 3 bases and J lost 2, with 8 bases in between. CDR3 size: 13 residues. The CDR3 nucleotides read TGTGCCAGCAGCCAGCGGCGAACCTACGAGCAGTACTTC. This sequence encodes CASSQRRTYEQYF.

This clonotype was found a few times. The J gene is TRBJ2-7, the V gene TRBV7-9; D possibly corresponds to TRBD2 (6 bases). V was trimmed by 5 bases and J by 2 bases, leaving 13 bases between them. This CDR3 is 14 amino acids long. CDR1 SEHNR and CDR2 FQNEAQ come from the germline V gene (reference sequence). CDR3: CASSPREVTYEQYF. The CDR3 nucleotides are TGTGCCAGCAGCCCGAGGGAGGTTACCTACGAGCAGTACTTC.

This clonotype occurred once. The V and J genes are TRBV20-1 and TRBJ2-3, with 7 bases matching TRBD1. Per germline, CDR1 DFQATT and CDR2 SNEGSKA (reference sequence). V lost 1 base, J lost 9 bases, and 4 bases stayed unmatched. The CDR3 extends over 12 amino acids. The CDR3 DNA sequence: TGCAGTGCTAGAGGGGGGACAGCGACGCAGTATTTT. Protein: CSARGGTATQYF.

The chain is built from TRBV5-1 and TRBJ2-5, with a possible D match to TRBD2 (7 bases). V was cut by 1 base and J by 6 bases, with 19 bases left in between. The CDR3 consists of 16 residues. Germline V CDR1 and CDR2: SGHRS, YFSETQ. The DNA of the CDR3 is TGCGCCAGCAGCTTGACTAACGGGGGGCGCGGAAAGACCCAGTACTTC. Its protein product is CASSLTNGGRGKTQYF.

The chain has TRBV6-5 and TRBJ2-1; no firm D call. The V end was cut by 0 bases, the J end by 2 bases, with 14 bases between. The CDR3 extends over 17 amino acids. Germline CDR1 reads MNHEY; CDR2 reads SVGAGI. The CDR3 sequence: CASSYSGSILPYNEQFF. CDR3 nucleotides: TGTGCCAGCAGTTACTCGGGGTCGATTTTACCCTACAATGAGCAGTTCTTC.

A few counts support this clonotype. CDR3 region: CATSESTGRSLPFF. The CDR3 bases are TGTGCCACCAGTGAATCAACGGGACGCTCGTTACCGTTCTTC. The chain couples TRBV24-1 to TRBJ2-1; D possibly uses TRBD1 or TRBD2 (5 bases each). Trimming cost V 4 bases and J 15 bases, with 21 bases left between them. Germline V gene lookup returns CDR1 KGHDR and CDR2 SFDVKD. This CDR3 is 14 amino acids long.

A single count supports this clonotype. V gene TRBV4-1 combines with J gene TRBJ1-1; tentatively, D is TRBD1 (6 bases). This CDR3 is built from 15 residues. V was pared by 1 base and J by 6 bases, with 15 bases between. Germline-derived CDR1 and CDR2 are MGHRA and YSYEKL. The CDR3 reads CASSQVRQGSPEAFF. The CDR3 nucleotides are TGCGCCAGCAGCCAAGTACGGCAGGGGTCCCCTGAAGCTTTCTTT.

This clonotype has just a few counts. This rearrangement joins TRBV7-9 to TRBJ1-1, with D unclear. CDR3 size: 15 residues. Germline CDR1 SEHNR, CDR2 FQNEAQ (reference sequence). The V gene lost 6 bases and the J gene lost 3 bases, with 17 bases spanning the gap. In DNA form, the CDR3 reads TGTGCCAGCAGACCCCGGGCCCGGGCAGACACTGAAGCTTTCTTT. Encoded protein: CASRPRARADTEAFF.